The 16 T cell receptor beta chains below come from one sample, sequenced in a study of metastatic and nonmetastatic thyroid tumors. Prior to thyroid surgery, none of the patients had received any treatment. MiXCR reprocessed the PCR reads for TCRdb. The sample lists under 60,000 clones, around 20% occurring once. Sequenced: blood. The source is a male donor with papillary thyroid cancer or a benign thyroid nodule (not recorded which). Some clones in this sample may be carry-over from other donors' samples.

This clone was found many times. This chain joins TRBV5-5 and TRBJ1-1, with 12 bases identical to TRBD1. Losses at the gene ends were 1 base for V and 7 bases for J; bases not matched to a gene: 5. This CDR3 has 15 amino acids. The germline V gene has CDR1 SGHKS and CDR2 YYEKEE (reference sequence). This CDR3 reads CASSLLGTGGFEAFF. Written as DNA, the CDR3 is TGTGCCAGCAGCTTGTTAGGGACAGGGGGCTTTGAAGCTTTCTTT.

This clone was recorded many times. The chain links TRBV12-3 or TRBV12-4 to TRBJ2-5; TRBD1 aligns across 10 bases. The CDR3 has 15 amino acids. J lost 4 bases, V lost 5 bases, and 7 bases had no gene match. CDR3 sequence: CASSPRDRGVETQYF. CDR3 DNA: TGTGCCAGCAGTCCCCGGGACAGGGGCGTAGAGACCCAGTACTTC.

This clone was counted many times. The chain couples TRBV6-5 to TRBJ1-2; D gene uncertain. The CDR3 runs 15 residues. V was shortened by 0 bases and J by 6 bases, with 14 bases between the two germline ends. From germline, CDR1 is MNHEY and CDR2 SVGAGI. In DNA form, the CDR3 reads TGTGCCAGCAGTTACTCGGGCAGGCAATGGCATGGCTACACCTTC. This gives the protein CASSYSGRQWHGYTF.

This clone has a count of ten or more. CDR3 coding DNA: TGTGCCAGCAGCGCAGGCCTCAACCGGGACATCTATGGCTACACCTTC. Its protein product is CASSAGLNRDIYGYTF. The chain joins TRBV9 to TRBJ1-2; possibly TRBD1 for D (6 bases). CDR3 length equals 16 residues. Germline V gene data show CDR1 as SGDLS and CDR2 as YYNGEE. V shed 3 bases and J shed 4 bases, with 19 bases lying between them.

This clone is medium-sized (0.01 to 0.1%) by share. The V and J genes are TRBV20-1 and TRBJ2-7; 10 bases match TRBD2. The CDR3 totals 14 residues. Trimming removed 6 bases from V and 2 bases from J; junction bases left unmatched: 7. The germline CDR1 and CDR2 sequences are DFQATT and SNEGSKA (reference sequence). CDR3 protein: CSARPGLATYEQYF. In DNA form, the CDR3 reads TGCAGTGCGCGACCGGGACTAGCGACCTACGAGCAGTACTTC.

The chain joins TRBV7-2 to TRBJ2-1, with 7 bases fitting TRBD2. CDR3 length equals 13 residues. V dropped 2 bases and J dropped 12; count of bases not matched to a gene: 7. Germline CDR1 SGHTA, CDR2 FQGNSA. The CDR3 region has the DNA TGTGCCAGCAGCTTAAATTGGGAGGGACGGCAGTTCTTC. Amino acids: CASSLNWEGRQFF.

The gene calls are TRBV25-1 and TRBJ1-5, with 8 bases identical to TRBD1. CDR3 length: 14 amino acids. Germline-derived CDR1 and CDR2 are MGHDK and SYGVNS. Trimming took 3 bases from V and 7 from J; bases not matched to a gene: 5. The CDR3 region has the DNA TGTGCCAGCAGTGAGCCGACAGGGGTCCAGCCCCAGCATTTT. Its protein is CASSEPTGVQPQHF.

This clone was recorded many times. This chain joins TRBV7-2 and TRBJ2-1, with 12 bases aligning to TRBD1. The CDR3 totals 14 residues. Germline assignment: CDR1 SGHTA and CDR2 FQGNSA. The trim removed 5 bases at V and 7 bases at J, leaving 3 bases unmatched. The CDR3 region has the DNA TGTGCCAGCAGCCGGGACAGGGGGCAAAATGAGCAGTTCTTC. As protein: CASSRDRGQNEQFF. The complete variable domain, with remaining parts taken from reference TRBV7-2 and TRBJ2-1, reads GAGVSQSPSNKVTEKGKDVELRCDPISGHTALYWYRQSLGQGLEFLIYFQGNSAPDKSGLPSDRFSAERTGGSVSTLTIQRTQQEDSAVYLCASSRDRGQNEQFFGPGTRLTVL.

In nucleotides, the CDR3 is TGTGCCTGGAGTGGTGGACAGGGTGCCTACGAGCAGTACTTC. It specifies CAWSGGQGAYEQYF. The chain has TRBV30 and TRBJ2-7, with 8 bases lining up with TRBD1. V was pared by 1 base and J by 2 bases, with 4 bases of the junction left unmatched. CDR1 and CDR2 from the germline V gene are GTSNPN and SVGIG (reference sequence). The CDR3 extends over 14 amino acids.

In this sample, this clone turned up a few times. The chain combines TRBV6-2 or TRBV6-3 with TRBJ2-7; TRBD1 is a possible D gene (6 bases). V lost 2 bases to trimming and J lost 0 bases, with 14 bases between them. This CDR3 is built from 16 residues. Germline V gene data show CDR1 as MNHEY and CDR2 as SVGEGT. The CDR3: CASSYGQQGSSYEQYF. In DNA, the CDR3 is TGTGCCAGCAGTTACGGACAACAGGGAAGCTCCTACGAGCAGTACTTC.

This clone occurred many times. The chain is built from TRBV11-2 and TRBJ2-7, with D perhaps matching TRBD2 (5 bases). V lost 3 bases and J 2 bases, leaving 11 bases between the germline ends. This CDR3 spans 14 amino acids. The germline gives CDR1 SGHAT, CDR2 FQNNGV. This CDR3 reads CASSFREGTYEQYF. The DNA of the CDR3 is TGTGCCAGCAGCTTCCGGGAAGGAACCTACGAGCAGTACTTC.

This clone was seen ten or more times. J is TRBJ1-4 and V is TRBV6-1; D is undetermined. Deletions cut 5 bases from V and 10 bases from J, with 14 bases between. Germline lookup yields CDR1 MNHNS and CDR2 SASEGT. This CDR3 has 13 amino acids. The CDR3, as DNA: TGTGCCAGCAGTTTGGGCCCGGGAGGAAAACTGTTTTTT. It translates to CASSLGPGGKLFF.

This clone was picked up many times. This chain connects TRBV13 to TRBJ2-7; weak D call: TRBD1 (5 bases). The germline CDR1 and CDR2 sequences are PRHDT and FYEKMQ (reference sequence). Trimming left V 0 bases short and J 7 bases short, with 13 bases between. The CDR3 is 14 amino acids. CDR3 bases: TGTGCCAGCAGCTTAGGGGGGCAAGCAAGTGAGCAGTACTTC. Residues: CASSLGGQASEQYF.

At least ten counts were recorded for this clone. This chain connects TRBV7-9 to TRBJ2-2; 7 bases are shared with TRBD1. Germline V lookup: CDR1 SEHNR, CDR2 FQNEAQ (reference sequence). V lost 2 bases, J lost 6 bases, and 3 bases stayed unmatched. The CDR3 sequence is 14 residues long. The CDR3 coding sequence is TGTGCCAGCAGCTTATCCGGACAGGCCGGGGAGCTGTTTTTT. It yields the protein CASSLSGQAGELFF.

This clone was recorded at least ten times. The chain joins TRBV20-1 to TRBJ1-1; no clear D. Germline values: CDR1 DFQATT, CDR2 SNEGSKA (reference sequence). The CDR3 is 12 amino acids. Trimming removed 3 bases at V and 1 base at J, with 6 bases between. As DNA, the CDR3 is TGCAGTGCTAGCTCAGGGAACACTGAAGCTTTCTTT. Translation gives CSASSGNTEAFF.

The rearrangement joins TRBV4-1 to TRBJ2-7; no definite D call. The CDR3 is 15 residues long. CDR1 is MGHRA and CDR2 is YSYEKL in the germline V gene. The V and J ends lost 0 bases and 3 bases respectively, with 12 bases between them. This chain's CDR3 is CASSQEGSALYEQYF. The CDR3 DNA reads TGCGCCAGCAGCCAAGAGGGGTCGGCGCTCTACGAGCAGTACTTC.